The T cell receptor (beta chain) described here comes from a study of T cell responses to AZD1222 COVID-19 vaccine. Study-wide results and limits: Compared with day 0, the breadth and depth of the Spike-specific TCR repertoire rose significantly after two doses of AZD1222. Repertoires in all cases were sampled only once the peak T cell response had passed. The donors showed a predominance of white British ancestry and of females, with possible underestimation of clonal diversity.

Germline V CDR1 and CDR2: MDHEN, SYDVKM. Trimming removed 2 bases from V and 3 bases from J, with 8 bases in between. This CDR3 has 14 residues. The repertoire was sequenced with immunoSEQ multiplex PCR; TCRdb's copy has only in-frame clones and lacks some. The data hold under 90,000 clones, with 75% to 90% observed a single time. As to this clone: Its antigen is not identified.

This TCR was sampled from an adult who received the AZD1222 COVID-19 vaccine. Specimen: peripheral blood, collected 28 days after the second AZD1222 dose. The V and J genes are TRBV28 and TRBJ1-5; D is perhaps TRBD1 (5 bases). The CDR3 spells CASSLQGDNQPQHF. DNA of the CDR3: TGTGCCAGCAGTTTACAGGGAGACAATCAGCCCCAGCATTTT.